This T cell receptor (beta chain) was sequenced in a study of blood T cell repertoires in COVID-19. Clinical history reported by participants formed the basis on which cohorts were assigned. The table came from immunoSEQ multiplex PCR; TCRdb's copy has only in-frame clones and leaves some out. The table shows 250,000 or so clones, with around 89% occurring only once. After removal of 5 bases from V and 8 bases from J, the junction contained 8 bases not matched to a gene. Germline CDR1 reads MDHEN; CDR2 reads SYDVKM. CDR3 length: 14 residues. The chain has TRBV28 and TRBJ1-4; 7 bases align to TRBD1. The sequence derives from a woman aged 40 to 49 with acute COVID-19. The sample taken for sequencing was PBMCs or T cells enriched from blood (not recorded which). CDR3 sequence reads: CASSATGEGEKLFF. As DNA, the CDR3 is TGTGCCAGCAGTGCCACAGGGGAAGGCGAAAAACTGTTTTTT.